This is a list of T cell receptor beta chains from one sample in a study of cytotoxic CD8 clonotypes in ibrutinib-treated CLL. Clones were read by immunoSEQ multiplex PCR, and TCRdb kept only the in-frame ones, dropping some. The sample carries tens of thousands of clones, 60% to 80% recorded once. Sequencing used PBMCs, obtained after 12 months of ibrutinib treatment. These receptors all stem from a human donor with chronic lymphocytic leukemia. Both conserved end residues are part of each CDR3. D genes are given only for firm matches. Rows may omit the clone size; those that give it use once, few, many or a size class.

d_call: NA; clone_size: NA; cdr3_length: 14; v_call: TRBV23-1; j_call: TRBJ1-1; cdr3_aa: CASSPRDKGTEAFF; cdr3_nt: TGCGCCAGCAGTCCCCGGGACAAGGGCACTGAAGCTTTCTTT
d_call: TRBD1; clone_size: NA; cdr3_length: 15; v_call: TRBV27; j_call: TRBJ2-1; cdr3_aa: CASRKRQGSYNEQFF; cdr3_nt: TGTGCCAGCAGAAAGAGACAGGGCTCCTACAATGAGCAGTTCTTC
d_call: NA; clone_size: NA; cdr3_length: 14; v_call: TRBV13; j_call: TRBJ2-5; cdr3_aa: CASSLIADGETQYF; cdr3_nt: TGTGCCAGCAGCTTAATTGCAGACGGGGAGACCCAGTACTTC
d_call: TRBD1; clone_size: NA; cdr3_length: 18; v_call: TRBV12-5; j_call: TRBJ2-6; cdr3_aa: CASGLALTGGSGANVLTF; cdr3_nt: TGTGCTAGTGGTTTGGCGCTAACAGGGGGCTCTGGGGCCAACGTCCTGACTTTC
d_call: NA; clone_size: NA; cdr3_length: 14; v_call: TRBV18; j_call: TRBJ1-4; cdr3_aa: CASSRAGNNEKLFF; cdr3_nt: TGTGCCAGCTCAAGGGCAGGAAATAATGAAAAACTGTTTTTT
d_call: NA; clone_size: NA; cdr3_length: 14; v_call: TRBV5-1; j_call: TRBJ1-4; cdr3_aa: CASSPGQPGEKLFF; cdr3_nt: TGCGCCAGCAGCCCCGGACAGCCTGGGGAAAAACTGTTTTTT
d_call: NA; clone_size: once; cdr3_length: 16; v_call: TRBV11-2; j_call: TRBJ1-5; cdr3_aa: CASSLGAQYSNQPQHF; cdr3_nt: TGTGCCAGCAGCTTAGGGGCACAATATAGCAATCAGCCCCAGCATTTT
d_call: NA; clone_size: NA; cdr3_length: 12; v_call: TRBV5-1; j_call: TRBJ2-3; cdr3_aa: CASSLDPDTQYF; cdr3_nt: TGCGCCAGCAGCTTGGACCCAGATACGCAGTATTTT
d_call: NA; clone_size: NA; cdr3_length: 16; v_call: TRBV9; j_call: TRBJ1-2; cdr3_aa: CASSSRIGTLYCGYTF; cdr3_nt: TGTGCCAGCAGCTCCAGAATCGGGACCCTTTACTGTGGCTACACCTTC
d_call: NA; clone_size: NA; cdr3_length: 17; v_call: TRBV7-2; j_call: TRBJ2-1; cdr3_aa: CASSAPDIRGPYNEQFF; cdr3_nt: TGTGCCAGCAGCGCCCCCGACATTCGGGGTCCTTACAATGAGCAGTTCTTC
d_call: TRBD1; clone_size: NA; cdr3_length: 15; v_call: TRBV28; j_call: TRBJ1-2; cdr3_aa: CASKGLGQGAGGYTF; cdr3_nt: TGTGCCAGCAAGGGCCTCGGACAGGGGGCAGGCGGCTACACCTTC
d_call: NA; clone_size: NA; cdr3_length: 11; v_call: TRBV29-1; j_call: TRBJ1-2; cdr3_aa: CSALKNYGYTF; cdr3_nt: TGCAGCGCCCTCAAGAACTATGGCTACACCTTC
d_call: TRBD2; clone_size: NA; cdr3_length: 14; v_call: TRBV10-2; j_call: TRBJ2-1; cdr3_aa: CASKRRGGQAEQFF; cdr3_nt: TGCGCCAGCAAGCGACGGGGGGGGCAGGCTGAGCAGTTCTTC
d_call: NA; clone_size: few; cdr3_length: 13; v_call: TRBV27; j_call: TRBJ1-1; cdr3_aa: CASRAHRGTEAFF; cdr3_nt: TGTGCCAGCCGGGCCCATCGCGGCACTGAAGCTTTCTTT
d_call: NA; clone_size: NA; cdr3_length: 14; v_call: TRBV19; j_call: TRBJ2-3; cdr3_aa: CASNIIGGSDTQYF; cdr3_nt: TGTGCCAGTAATATAATAGGGGGTTCAGATACGCAGTATTTT
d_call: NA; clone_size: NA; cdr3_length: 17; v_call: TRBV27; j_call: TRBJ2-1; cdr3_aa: CASSPPRLGAVVNEQFF; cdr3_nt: TGTGCCAGCAGTCCCCCGCGGTTGGGGGCGGTTGTCAATGAGCAGTTCTTC
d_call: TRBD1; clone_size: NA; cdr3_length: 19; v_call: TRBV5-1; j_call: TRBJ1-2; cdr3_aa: CASSLGTGGVYFYPYGYTF; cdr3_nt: TGCGCCAGCAGCTTGGGGACAGGGGGCGTTTATTTTTATCCCTATGGCTACACCTTC
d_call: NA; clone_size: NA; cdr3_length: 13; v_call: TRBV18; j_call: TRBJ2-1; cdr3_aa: CASSPGRYNEQFF; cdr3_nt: TGTGCCAGCTCACCGGGCCGATACAATGAGCAGTTCTTC
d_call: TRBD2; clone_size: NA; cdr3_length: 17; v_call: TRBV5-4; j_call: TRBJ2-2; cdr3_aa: CASSLIAGGRVTGELFF; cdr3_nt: TGTGCCAGCAGCTTGATAGCGGGGGGCCGTGTCACCGGGGAGCTGTTTTTT
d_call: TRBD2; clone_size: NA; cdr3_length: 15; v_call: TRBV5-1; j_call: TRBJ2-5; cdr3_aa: CASRDTGTSAETQYF; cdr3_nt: TGCGCCAGCAGGGACACCGGGACTAGCGCCGAGACCCAGTACTTC
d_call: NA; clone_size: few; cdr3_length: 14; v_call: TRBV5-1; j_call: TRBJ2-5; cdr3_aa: CASSLVGRKETQYF; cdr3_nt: TGCGCCAGCAGCTTGGTCGGCAGAAAAGAGACCCAGTACTTC
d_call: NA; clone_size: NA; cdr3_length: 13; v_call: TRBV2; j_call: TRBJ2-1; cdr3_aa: CASNPDGYNEQFF; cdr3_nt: TGTGCCAGCAATCCCGACGGATACAATGAGCAGTTCTTC
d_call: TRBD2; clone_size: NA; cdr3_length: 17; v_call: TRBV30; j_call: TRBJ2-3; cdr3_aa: CAWSVRRTSGSTDTQYF; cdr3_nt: TGTGCCTGGAGTGTACGGCGGACTAGCGGGAGCACAGATACGCAGTATTTT
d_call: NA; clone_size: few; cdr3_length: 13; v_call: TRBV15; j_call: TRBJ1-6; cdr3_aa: CATSPLPRGPLHF; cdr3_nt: TGTGCCACCAGCCCCCTCCCGAGGGGGCCCCTCCACTTT
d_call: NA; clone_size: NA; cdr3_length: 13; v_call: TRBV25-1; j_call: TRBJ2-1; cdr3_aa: CASSRRGRNEQFF; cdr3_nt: TGTGCCAGCAGCCGAAGGGGTCGGAATGAGCAGTTCTTC
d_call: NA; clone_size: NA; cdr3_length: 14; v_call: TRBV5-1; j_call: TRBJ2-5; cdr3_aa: CASSDRRGGETQYF; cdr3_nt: TGCGCCAGCAGCGATAGGAGGGGCGGGGAGACCCAGTACTTC
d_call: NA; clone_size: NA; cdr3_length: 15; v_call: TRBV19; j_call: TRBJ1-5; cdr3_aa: CASSWGGGSNQPQHF; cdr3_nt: TGTGCCAGTAGTTGGGGTGGGGGTAGCAATCAGCCCCAGCATTTT
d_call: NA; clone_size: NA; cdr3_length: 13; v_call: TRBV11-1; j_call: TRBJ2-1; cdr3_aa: CASSLDPRNEQFF; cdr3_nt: TGTGCCAGCAGCTTAGATCCCCGCAATGAGCAGTTCTTC
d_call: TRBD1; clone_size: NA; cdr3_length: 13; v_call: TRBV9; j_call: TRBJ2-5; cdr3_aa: CASSSPQGPPQYF; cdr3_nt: TGTGCCAGCAGCTCCCCACAGGGGCCTCCTCAGTACTTC
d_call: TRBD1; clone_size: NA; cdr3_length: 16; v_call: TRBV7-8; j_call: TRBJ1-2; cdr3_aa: CASSLGQRKANYGYTF; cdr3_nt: TGTGCCAGCAGCCTGGGACAGCGTAAGGCTAACTATGGCTACACCTTC
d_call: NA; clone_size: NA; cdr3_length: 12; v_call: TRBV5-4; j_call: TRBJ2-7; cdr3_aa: CASSRTGYEQYF; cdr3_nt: TGTGCCAGCAGCAGAACAGGGTACGAGCAGTACTTC
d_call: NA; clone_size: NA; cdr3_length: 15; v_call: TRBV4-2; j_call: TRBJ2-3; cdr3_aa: CASSLTSRGTDTQYF; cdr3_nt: TGTGCCAGCAGCCTGACTTCCCGGGGCACAGATACGCAGTATTTT
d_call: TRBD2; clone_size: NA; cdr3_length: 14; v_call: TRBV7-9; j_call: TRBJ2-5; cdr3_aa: CASRDGLAQRSQYF; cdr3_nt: TGTGCCAGCAGGGACGGACTAGCTCAAAGGAGCCAGTACTTC
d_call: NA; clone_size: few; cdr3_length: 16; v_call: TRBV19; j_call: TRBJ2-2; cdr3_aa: CASSIGRGADTGELFF; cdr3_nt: TGTGCCAGTAGTATAGGCCGGGGGGCGGACACCGGGGAGCTGTTTTTT
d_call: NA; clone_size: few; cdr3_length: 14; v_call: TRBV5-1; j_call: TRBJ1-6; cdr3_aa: CASSFGGGDSPLHF; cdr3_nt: TGCGCCAGCAGCTTCGGAGGAGGGGATTCACCCCTCCACTTT
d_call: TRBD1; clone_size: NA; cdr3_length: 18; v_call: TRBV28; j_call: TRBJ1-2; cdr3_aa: CASARSGTGELLNYGYTF; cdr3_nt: TGTGCCAGCGCTCGCTCCGGGACAGGAGAACTCCTTAACTATGGCTACACCTTC
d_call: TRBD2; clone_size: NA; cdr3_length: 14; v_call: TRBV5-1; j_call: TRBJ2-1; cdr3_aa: CASSRAGWANEQFF; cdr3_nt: TGCGCCAGCAGCAGAGCGGGGTGGGCCAATGAGCAGTTCTTC
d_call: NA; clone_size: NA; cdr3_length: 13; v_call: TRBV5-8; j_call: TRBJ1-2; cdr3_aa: CASSLAQTYGYTF; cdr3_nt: TGTGCCAGCAGCTTGGCTCAGACCTATGGCTACACCTTC
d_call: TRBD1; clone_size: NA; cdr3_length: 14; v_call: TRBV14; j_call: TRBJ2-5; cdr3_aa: CASSQRTGYETQYF; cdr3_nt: TGTGCCAGCAGCCAGAGGACAGGGTATGAGACCCAGTACTTC
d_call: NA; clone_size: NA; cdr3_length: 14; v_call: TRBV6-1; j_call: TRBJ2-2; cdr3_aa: CASTFLKNTGELFF; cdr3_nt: TGTGCCAGCACGTTTCTAAAGAACACCGGGGAGCTGTTTTTT
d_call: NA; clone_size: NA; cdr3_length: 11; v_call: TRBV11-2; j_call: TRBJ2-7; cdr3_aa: CASSSPDEQYF; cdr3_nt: TGTGCCAGCAGCTCCCCGGACGAGCAGTACTTC
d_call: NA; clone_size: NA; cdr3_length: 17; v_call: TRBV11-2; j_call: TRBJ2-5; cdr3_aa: CASSSEWGRASQETQYF; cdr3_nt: TGTGCCAGCAGTTCCGAGTGGGGCAGGGCCTCGCAAGAGACCCAGTACTTC
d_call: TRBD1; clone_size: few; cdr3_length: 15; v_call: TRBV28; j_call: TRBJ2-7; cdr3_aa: CASSLAGQDAYEQYF; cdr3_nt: TGTGCCAGCAGTTTAGCGGGACAGGACGCCTACGAGCAGTACTTC
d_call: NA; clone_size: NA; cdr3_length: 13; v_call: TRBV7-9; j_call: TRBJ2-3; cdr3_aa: CASSLGGWNTQYF; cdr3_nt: TGTGCCAGCAGCTTAGGGGGGTGGAATACGCAGTATTTT
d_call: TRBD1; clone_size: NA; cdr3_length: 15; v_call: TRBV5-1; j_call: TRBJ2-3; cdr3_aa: CASSWDRAPTDTQYF; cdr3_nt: TGCGCCAGCAGCTGGGACAGGGCGCCCACAGATACGCAGTATTTT
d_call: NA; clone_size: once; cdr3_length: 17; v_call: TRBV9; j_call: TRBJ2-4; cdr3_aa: CASSAGTVQGTKNIQYF; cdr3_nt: TGTGCCAGCAGCGCGGGTACCGTACAGGGTACCAAAAACATTCAGTACTTC
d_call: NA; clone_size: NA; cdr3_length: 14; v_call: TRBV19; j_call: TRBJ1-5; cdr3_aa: CASTRDGINQPQHF; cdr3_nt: TGTGCCAGCACCCGGGACGGGATCAATCAGCCCCAGCATTTT
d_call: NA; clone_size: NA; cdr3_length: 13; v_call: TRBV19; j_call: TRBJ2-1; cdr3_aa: CASSIGAENEQFF; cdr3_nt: TGTGCCAGTAGTATAGGTGCGGAAAATGAGCAGTTCTTC
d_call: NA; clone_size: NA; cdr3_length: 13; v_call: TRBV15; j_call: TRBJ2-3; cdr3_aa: CATSRDQEGTQYF; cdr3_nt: TGTGCCACCAGCAGAGATCAGGAGGGTACGCAGTATTTT
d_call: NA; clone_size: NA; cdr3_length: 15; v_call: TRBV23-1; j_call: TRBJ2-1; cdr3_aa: CASSQYVRGSGEQFF; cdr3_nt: TGCGCCAGCAGTCAATATGTACGGGGGTCCGGTGAGCAGTTCTTC
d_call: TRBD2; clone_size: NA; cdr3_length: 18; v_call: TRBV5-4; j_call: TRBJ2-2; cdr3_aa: CASSLGGLAGGSTGELFF; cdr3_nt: TGTGCCAGCAGCTTGGGTGGCCTAGCGGGGGGTAGCACCGGGGAGCTGTTTTTT
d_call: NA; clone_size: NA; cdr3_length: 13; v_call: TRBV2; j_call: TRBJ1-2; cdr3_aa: CASSDPGTYGYTF; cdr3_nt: TGTGCCAGCAGTGATCCAGGGACATATGGCTACACCTTC
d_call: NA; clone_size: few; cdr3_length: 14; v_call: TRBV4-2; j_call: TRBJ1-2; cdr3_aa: CASSQEEANYGYTF; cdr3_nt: TGTGCCAGCAGCCAAGAAGAAGCTAACTATGGCTACACCTTC
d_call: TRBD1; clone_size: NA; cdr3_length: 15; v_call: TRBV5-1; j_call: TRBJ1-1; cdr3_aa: CASSLTTGVNTEAFF; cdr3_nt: TGCGCCAGCAGCTTAACGACAGGGGTTAACACTGAAGCTTTCTTT